This T cell receptor (beta chain) was observed in a study of response to subunit inactivated influenza vaccine (dated by TCRdb to the late 2010s). Broadly, across the study: Deep quantitative T cell receptor repertoire profiling was used in the study to track responses to a trivalent subunit inactivated influenza vaccine.

The library was prepared using RT-PCR. TCRdb records Illumina HiSeq 2500 as the sequencer. TCRdb passed the public sequencing reads through fastp at Q25 and MiXCR, retaining productive beta sequences. Rows with one shared CDR3 protein collapse into an entry with the most common genes and DNA. This sample comprises 540,000 or so distinct CDR3 sequences, 10% to 15% of them detected only once. Around 12% of the sample is taken by the ten largest. Results and caveats for the whole study, not just this receptor: It was suggested by the authors that each seasonal influenza vaccination may recruit only a limited number of new T cells.

The CDR3 numbers 17 residues from cysteine through phenylalanine. Kept here is only the CDR3 DNA, which spans 51 bases and is read in frame from base 1. Sequences SGHVS (CDR1) and FQNEAQ (CDR2) are obtained from the germline V gene. Trimming accounts for 0 bases at V and 5 bases at J, while the number of junction bases matched to no gene is 9. The sample's time point label, decoded: 45 days after influenza vaccine administration. This clonotype was seen only once. Its target antigen remains unknown. It has no much larger one-base neighbor in the sample; base qualities were not kept. Just one read gives weak support.

The TCR was taken from a man aged 45-65 years who received an inactivated influenza vaccine. Donor details come from another sample of the same person, matched by shared clones. Here the chain combines TRBV7-8 and TRBJ2-5; the central 10 bases match TRBD2. The sequences come from PBMCs from blood, collected more than 35 days after vaccination. The DNA sequence is as follows: TGTGCCAGCAGCTTAGCAGCTAGCGGGGGCTCGGGGGAGACCCAGTACTTC. Its protein is CASSLAASGGSGETQYF.